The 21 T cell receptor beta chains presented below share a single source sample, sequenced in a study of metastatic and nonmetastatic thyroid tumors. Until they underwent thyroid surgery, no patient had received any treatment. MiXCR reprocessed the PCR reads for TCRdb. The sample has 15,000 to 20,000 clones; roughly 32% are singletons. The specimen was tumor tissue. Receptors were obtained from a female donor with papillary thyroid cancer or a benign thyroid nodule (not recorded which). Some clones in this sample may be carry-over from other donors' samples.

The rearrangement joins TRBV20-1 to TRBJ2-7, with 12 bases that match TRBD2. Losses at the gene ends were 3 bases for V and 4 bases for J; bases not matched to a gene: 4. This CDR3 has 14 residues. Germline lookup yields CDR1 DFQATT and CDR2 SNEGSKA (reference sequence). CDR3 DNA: TGCAGTGCTAGGGGCACTAGCGGGGGGTACGAGCAGTACTTC. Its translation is CSARGTSGGYEQYF.

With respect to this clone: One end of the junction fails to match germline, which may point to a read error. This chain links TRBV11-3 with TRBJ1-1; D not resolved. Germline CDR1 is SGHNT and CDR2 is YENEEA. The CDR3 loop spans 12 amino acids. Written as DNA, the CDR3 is TGTGCCAGCAGCTTAGGGGGAACGACTGCTCTCTTT. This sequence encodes CASSLGGTTALF.

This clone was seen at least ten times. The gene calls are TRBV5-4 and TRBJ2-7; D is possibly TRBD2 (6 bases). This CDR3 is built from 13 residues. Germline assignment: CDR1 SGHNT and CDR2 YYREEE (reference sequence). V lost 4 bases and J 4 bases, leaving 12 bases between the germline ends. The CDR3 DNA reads TGTGCCAGCAGCCGGGACTTTCAGTACGAGCAGTACTTC. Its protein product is CASSRDFQYEQYF.

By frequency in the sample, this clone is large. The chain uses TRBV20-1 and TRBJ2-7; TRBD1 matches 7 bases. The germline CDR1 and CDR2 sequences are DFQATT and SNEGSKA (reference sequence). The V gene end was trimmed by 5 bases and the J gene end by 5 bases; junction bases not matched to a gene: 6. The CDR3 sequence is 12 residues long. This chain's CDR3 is CSAHRGGNEQYF. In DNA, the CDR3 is TGCAGTGCTCACAGGGGTGGGAACGAGCAGTACTTC.

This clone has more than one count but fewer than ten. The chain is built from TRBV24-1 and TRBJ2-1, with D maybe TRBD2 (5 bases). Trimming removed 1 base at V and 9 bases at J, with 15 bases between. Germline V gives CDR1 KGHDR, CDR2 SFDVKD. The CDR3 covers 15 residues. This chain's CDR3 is CATSDLISGRGEQFF. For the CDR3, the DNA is TGTGCCACCAGTGATTTAATATCGGGCCGGGGTGAGCAGTTCTTC.

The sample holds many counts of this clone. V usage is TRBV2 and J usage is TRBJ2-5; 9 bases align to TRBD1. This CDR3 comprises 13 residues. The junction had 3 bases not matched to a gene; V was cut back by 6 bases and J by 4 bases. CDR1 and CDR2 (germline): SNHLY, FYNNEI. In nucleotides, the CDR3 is TGTGCCAGCAGGGGACAGGGAGGAGAGACCCAGTACTTC. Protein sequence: CASRGQGGETQYF.

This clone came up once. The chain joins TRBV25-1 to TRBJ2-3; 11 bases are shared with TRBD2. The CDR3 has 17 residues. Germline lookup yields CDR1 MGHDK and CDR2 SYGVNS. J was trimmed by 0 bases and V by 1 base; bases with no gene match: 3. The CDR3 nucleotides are TGTGCCAGCAGTGAATTGGGGACTAGCGGTAGCACAGATACGCAGTATTTT. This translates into CASSELGTSGSTDTQYF.

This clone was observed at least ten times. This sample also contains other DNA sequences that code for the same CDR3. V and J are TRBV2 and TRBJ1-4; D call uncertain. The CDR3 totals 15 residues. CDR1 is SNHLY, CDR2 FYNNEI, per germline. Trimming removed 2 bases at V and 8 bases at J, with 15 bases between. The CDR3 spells CASSESPGSPEKLFF. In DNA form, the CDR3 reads TGTGCCAGCAGTGAAAGTCCCGGGTCCCCCGAAAAACTGTTTTTT.

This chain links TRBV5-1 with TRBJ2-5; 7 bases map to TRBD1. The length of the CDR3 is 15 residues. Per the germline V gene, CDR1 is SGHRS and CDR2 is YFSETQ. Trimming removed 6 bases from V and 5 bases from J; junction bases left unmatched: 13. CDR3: CASTIQQGRGETQYF. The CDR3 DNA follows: TGCGCCAGCACCATACAACAGGGGAGAGGGGAGACCCAGTACTTC.

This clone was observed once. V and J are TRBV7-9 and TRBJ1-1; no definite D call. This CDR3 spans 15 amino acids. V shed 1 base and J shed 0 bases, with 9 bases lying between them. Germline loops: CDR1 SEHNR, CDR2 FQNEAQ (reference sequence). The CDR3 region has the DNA TGTGCCAGCAGCTTAGGATTCGGAATGAACACTGAAGCTTTCTTT. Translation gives CASSLGFGMNTEAFF.

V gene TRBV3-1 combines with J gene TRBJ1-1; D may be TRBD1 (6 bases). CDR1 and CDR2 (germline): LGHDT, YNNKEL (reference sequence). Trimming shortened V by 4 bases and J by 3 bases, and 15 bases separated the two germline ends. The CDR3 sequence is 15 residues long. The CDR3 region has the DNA TGTGCCAGCAGCCTTCTCGGGGGCCGGGACACTGAAGCTTTCTTT. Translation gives CASSLLGGRDTEAFF.

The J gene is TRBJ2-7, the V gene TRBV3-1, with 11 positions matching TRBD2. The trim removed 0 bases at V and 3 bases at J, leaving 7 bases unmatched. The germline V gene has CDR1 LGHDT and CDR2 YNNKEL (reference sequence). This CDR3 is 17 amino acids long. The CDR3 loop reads CASSQDEGTSGGYEQYF. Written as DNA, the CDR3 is TGTGCCAGCAGCCAAGATGAGGGGACTAGCGGCGGCTACGAGCAGTACTTC.

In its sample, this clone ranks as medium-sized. The CDR3 loop reads CASSERASSNQPQHF. The CDR3, as DNA: TGTGCCAGCAGTGAGAGGGCTAGTTCCAATCAGCCCCAGCATTTT. The rearrangement links TRBV6-4 to TRBJ1-5; D remains unclear. V lost 3 bases, J lost 3 bases, and 12 bases lay in between. Germline-derived CDR1 and CDR2 are MRHNA and SNTAGT. This CDR3 has 15 residues.

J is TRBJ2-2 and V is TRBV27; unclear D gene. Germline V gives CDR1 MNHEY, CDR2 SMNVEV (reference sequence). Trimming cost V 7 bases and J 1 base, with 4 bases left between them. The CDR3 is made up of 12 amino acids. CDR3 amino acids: CASTGNTGELFF. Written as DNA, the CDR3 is TGTGCCAGCACTGGGAACACCGGGGAGCTGTTTTTT.

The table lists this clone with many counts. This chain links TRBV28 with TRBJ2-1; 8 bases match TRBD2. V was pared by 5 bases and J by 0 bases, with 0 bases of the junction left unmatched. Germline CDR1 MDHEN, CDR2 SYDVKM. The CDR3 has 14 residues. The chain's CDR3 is CASSAGGSYNEQFF. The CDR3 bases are TGTGCCAGCAGTGCGGGGGGCTCCTACAATGAGCAGTTCTTC.

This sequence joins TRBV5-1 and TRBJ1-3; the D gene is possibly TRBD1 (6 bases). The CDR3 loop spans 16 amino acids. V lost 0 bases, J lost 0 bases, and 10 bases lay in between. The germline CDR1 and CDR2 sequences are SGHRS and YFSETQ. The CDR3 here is CASSLGDTNSGNTIYF. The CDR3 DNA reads TGCGCCAGCAGCTTGGGGGACACCAACTCTGGAAACACCATATATTTT.

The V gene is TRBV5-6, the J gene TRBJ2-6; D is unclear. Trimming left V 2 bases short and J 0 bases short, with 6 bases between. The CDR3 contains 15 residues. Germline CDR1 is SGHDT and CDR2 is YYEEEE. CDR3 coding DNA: TGTGCCAGCAGCTTCGGGTTCTCTGGGGCCAACGTCCTGACTTTC. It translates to CASSFGFSGANVLTF.

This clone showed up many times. The CDR3 spells CASRQGGYAFF. DNA of the CDR3: TGTGCCAGCAGGCAAGGGGGCTACGCTTTCTTT. V and J are TRBV2 and TRBJ1-1; TRBD1 agrees at 7 bases. The junction had 6 bases not matched to a gene; V was cut back by 6 bases and J by 11 bases. CDR3 size: 11 residues. The germline V gene has CDR1 SNHLY and CDR2 FYNNEI.

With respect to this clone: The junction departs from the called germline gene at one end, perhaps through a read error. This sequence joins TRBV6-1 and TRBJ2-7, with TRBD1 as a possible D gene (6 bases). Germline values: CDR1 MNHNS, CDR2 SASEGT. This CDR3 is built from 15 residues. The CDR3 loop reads CVSSARAGASYEQYF. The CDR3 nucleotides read TGTGTCAGCAGTGCTAGGGCAGGGGCCTCCTACGAGCAGTACTTC.

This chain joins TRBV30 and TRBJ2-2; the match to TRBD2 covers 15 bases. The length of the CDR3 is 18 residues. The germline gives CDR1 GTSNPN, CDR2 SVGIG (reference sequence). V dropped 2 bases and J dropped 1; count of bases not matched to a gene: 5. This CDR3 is CAWSPPGLAGGNTGELFF. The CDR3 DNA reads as TGTGCCTGGAGTCCTCCGGGACTAGCGGGGGGGAACACCGGGGAGCTGTTTTTT.

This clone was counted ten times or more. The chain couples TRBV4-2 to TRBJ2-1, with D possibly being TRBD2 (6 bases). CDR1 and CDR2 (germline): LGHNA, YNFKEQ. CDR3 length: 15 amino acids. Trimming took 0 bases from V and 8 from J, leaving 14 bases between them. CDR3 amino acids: CASSQERGVRYEQFF. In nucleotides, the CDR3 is TGTGCCAGCAGCCAAGAGCGGGGCGTTAGGTATGAGCAGTTCTTC.